The present T cell receptor (beta chain) was sequenced within a study of cytomegalovirus exposure and HLA in healthy donors. Looking at the study overall: A subsequent analysis stated that the roughly 130 validation repertoires were run on the same platform as the approximately 710 first-cohort repertoires. The study, taken as a whole, reports: The CMV antigen specificity of a few CMV-associated chains was confirmed through in vitro analysis. The TCR clusters that emerged in the first cohort tended, a later analysis found, to co-occur in the 120 or so validation repertoires.

TCRdb's table, derived via immunoSEQ multiplex PCR, lists solely in-frame clones and lacks some. This table has hundreds of thousands of clones, 80% to 85% appearing once. V was pared by 5 bases and J by 4 bases, with 12 bases between. Germline V CDR1 and CDR2: SEHNR, FQNEAQ (reference sequence). The CDR3 is 13 amino acids. To note about this clone: Its antigen remains unidentified.

This receptor was obtained from a woman aged 25 to 39 in good health and CMV-seropositive. The chain employs TRBV7-9 and TRBJ2-7; unclear D gene. The sample taken for sequencing was PBMCs. The CDR3 DNA reads TGTGCCAGCAGCCTTCCCTCCTCTTACGAGCAGTACTTC. Its protein is CASSLPSSYEQYF.